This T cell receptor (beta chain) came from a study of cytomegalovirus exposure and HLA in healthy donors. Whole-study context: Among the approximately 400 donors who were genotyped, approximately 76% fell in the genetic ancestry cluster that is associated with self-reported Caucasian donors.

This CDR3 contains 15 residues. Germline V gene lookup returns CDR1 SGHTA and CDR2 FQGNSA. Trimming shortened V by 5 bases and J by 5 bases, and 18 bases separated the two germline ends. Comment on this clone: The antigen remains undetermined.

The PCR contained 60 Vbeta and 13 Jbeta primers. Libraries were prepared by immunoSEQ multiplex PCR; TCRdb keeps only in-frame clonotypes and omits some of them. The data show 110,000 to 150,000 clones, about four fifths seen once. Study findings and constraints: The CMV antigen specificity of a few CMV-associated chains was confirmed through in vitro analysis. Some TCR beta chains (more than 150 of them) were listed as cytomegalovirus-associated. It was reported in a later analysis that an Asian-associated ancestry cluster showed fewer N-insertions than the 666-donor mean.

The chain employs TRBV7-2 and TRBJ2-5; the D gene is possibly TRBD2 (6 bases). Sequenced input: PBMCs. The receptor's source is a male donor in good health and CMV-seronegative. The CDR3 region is CASSAGLGVGETQYF. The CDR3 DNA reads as TGTGCCAGCAGCGCGGGACTCGGGGTGGGTGAGACCCAGTACTTC.